One and the same sample provided the 3 T cell receptor beta chains below, sequenced in a study of blood T cells in healthy people across ages (dated by TCRdb to between 2014 and 2016). The method was 5' RACE. Sequencing was performed on an Illumina HiSeq 2500. A second PCR of roughly 6 to 11 cycles was run with a J-beta primer mix and a sample-barcoded 5' primer. TCRdb redid the processing of the public reads, applying fastp at Q25 and MiXCR, and retained in-frame beta chains. Records with the same CDR3 protein are collapsed into one entry carrying the most frequent genes and DNA. Across this sample there are roughly 1,800,000 distinct CDR3 sequences, with approximately 50% seen only once. The ten largest account for over 2% of the sample. The sample consisted of blood. The receptors were gathered from a woman aged 40 to 50 in good health.

J is TRBJ1-2 and V is TRBV25-1; maybe TRBD1 (6 bases). The germline gives CDR1 MGHDK, CDR2 SYGVNS. This CDR3 comprises 13 residues. The V end was cut by 10 bases, the J end by 1 base, with 13 bases between. CDR3 DNA: TGTGCCACCGGGGACACCTATAACTATGGCTACACCTTC. It encodes CATGDTYNYGYTF.

Regarding this clonotype: Mismatch with germline at one junction end may stem from a read error. The CDR3 DNA sequence: TGTGCCAGCACCACAACAGGTCACACAGATACGCGGTATTTT. Its protein product is CASTTTGHTDTRYF. The chain carries TRBV6-5 and TRBJ2-3; tentative D call: TRBD1 (5 bases). Germline V gene lookup returns CDR1 MNHEY and CDR2 SVGAGI. The CDR3 sequence is 14 residues long.

This clonotype showed up many times. This chain links TRBV7-2 with TRBJ2-5, with a possible D match to TRBD1 (6 bases). Germline V lookup: CDR1 SGHTA, CDR2 FQGNSA. This CDR3 spans 13 amino acids. V was trimmed by 2 bases and J by 5 bases, leaving 9 bases between them. The CDR3 reads CASSLSQGETQYF. The CDR3 DNA sequence: TGTGCCAGCAGCTTATCACAGGGCGAGACCCAGTACTTC.